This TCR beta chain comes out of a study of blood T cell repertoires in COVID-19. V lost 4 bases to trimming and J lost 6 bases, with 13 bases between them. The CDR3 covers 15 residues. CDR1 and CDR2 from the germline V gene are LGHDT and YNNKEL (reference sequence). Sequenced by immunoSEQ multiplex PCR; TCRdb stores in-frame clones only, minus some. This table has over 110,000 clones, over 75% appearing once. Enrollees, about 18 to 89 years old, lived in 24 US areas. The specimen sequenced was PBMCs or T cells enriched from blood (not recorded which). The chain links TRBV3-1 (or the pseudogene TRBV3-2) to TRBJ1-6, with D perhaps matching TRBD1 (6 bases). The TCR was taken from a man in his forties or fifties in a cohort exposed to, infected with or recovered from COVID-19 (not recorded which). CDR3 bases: TGTGCCAGCAGCCGTAGACAGGCGGGTAATTCACCCCTCCACTTT. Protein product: CASSRRQAGNSPLHF.